The 21 T cell receptor beta chains given below trace back to one sample, sequenced in a study of beta chain features in type 1 diabetes. As every portion of the isolated RNA was reverse transcribed, the sequencing read expressed TCRB transcripts. Some clones are missing from TCRdb's copy, which holds only in-frame ones; the method was immunoSEQ multiplex PCR. The sample lists about 130,000 clones, around 8.7% seen once, with about 0.68% in the top ten. Sequences were obtained from central memory CD4+ T cells from blood. The source of these receptors is a man between 18 and 29 years old in good health.

This clone was seen a few times. This chain uses TRBV11-2 with TRBJ2-7, with 9 positions matching TRBD2. Germline CDR1 reads SGHAT; CDR2 reads FQNNGV. V shed 5 bases and J 7 bases; nucleotides not matched to a gene: 18. The CDR3 totals 17 residues. This CDR3 is CASSPLLGIGTSWEQYF. The CDR3 region has the DNA TGTGCCAGCAGCCCGCTCTTAGGGATTGGGACTAGCTGGGAGCAGTACTTC.

The gene calls are TRBV5-1 and TRBJ1-1; D possibly corresponds to TRBD1 (5 bases). Trimming stripped 0 bases from V and 6 bases from J, with 15 bases between. This CDR3 has 15 amino acids. Germline CDR1 SGHRS, CDR2 YFSETQ. CDR3 bases: TGCGCCAGCAGCTTGGTATTCAGGGAGGATTCTGAAGCTTTCTTT. This sequence encodes CASSLVFREDSEAFF. Based on the CDR3 plus reference TRBV5-1 and TRBJ1-1, the full variable domain is KAGVTQTPRYLIKTRGQQVTLSCSPISGHRSVSWYQQTPGQGLQFLFEYFSETQRNKGNFPGRFSGRQFSNSRSEMNVSTLELGDSALYLCASSLVFREDSEAFFGQGTRLTVV.

Many counts were recorded for this clone. This chain links TRBV20-1 with TRBJ2-5, with TRBD1 matching over 9 bases. V shed 8 bases, J shed 5 bases, and the junction held 3 bases outside the gene matches. The CDR3 has 11 residues. The germline V gene has CDR1 DFQATT and CDR2 SNEGSKA (reference sequence). The CDR3 coding sequence is TGCAGTAAAGACAGGGGGGAGACCCAGTACTTC. This translates into CSKDRGETQYF.

The CDR3 reads CASSETGGKDYGYTF. In nucleotides, the CDR3 is TGTGCCAGCAGCGAAACAGGAGGGAAGGACTATGGCTACACCTTC. V and J are TRBV7-9 and TRBJ1-2; D possibly corresponds to TRBD1 (5 bases). Between the trimmed V and J ends, which lost 5 bases and 3 bases, there was a span of 16 bases. CDR1 and CDR2 (germline): SEHNR, FQNEAQ (reference sequence). The CDR3 is 15 amino acids. Supplemented by reference TRBV7-9 and TRBJ1-2, the full variable domain reads DTGVSQNPRHKITKRGQNVTFRCDPISEHNRLYWYRQTLGQGPEFLTYFQNEAQLEKSRLLSDRFSAERPKGSFSTLEIQRTEQGDSAMYLCASSETGGKDYGYTFGSGTRLTVV.

The genes are TRBV23-1 and TRBJ1-2; D might be TRBD1 (5 bases). TRBV23-1 is flagged as an ORF with uncertain function. The CDR3 length is 15 residues. Trimming removed 3 bases at V and 2 bases at J, with 13 bases between. Written as DNA, the CDR3 is TGCGCCAGCAGTCAGCAGGGTAGGTCGAACTATGGCTACACCTTC. This translates into CASSQQGRSNYGYTF.

In this sample, this clone turned up a few times. V usage is TRBV6-6 and J usage is TRBJ1-4; 7 bases are shared with TRBD1. This CDR3 spans 14 amino acids. CDR1 is MNHNY and CDR2 is SVGAGI in the germline V gene (reference sequence). Trimming took 6 bases from V and 4 from J; bases not matched to a gene: 5. DNA for the CDR3: TGTGCCAGCAGGGCCCCAGGGGGTAATGAAAAACTGTTTTTT. This translates into CASRAPGGNEKLFF.

J is TRBJ2-5 and V is TRBV28; D perhaps matches TRBD1 (6 bases). V lost 10 bases and J lost 3, with 21 bases in between. The CDR3 consists of 15 residues. CDR1 MDHEN and CDR2 SYDVKM come from the germline V gene. CDR3 region: CATHQGLGVKETQYF. CDR3 nucleotides: TGTGCCACCCACCAGGGGCTAGGTGTAAAAGAGACCCAGTACTTC.

This clone was observed a few times. This chain connects TRBV2 to TRBJ2-5; 14 nucleotides line up with TRBD2. The V and J ends lost 6 bases and 1 base, in that order; junction bases with no gene match: 1. The CDR3 length is 15 residues. Germline V gene sequence: CDR1 SNHLY, CDR2 FYNNEI. The CDR3 DNA reads TGTGCCAGCAGCGGGACTAGCGGGGGCCAAGAGACCCAGTACTTC. Amino acid sequence: CASSGTSGGQETQYF.

This clone was picked up a small number of times. This chain's CDR3 is CASSLALRGAEETQYF. CDR3 nucleotide sequence: TGCGCCAGCAGCTTGGCCCTGCGGGGGGCGGAGGAGACCCAGTACTTC. This sequence joins TRBV5-1 and TRBJ2-5, with 8 bases lining up with TRBD2. Germline V gives CDR1 SGHRS, CDR2 YFSETQ. This CDR3 is 16 amino acids long. The junction had 9 bases not matched to a gene; V was cut back by 0 bases and J by 5 bases.

The chain carries TRBV27 and TRBJ2-3; TRBD2 matches 9 bases. This CDR3 is 17 amino acids long. The V segment lost 4 bases and the J segment 2 bases; nucleotides outside the gene matches: 10. Germline CDR1 and CDR2: MNHEY and SMNVEV (reference sequence). The CDR3 is CASSSSPSGVDTDTQYF. CDR3 sequence (DNA): TGTGCCAGCAGTTCGAGTCCTAGCGGGGTAGACACAGATACGCAGTATTTT.

The V gene is TRBV6-6, the J gene TRBJ1-2; 9 bases agree with TRBD1. V shed 5 bases, J shed 7 bases, and the junction held 5 bases outside the gene matches. CDR1 MNHNY and CDR2 SVGAGI come from the germline V gene (reference sequence). The CDR3 length is 13 residues. The CDR3 DNA reads as TGTGCCAGCAGTCCACAGGGGGCCGGTGGCTACACCTTC. Residues: CASSPQGAGGYTF.

This clone was detected only a few times. The chain has TRBV6-5 and TRBJ2-7; D is uncertain. Trimming stripped 0 bases from V and 0 bases from J, with 12 bases between. CDR3 length equals 16 residues. In germline, CDR1 is MNHEY, CDR2 SVGAGI. As DNA, the CDR3 is TGTGCCAGCAGTTACTCACTCAGACAAAGCTCCTACGAGCAGTACTTC. As protein: CASSYSLRQSSYEQYF.

This clone was observed a few times. The rearrangement uses TRBV5-1 and TRBJ1-2; D gene uncertain. The CDR3 runs to 13 residues. V lost 4 bases to trimming and J lost 2 bases, with 9 bases between them. The germline V gene has CDR1 SGHRS and CDR2 YFSETQ. CDR3 protein: CASSTEANYGYTF. Written as DNA, the CDR3 is TGCGCCAGCAGCACGGAAGCGAACTATGGCTACACCTTC.

This chain uses TRBV5-1 with TRBJ2-7, with 9 positions matching TRBD1. Germline CDR1 is SGHRS and CDR2 is YFSETQ. The CDR3 runs 15 residues. The junction had 8 bases not matched to a gene; V was cut back by 4 bases and J by 3 bases. Written as DNA, the CDR3 is TGCGCCAGCAGCATAACCCCGGGACAGGGCTACGAGCAGTACTTC. It is translated as CASSITPGQGYEQYF.

This sequence joins TRBV6-1 and TRBJ1-6; D is unclear. The length of the CDR3 is 14 residues. V was trimmed by 3 bases and J by 7 bases, leaving 10 bases between them. The germline gives CDR1 MNHNS, CDR2 SASEGT. The CDR3 is CASSEPGGNSPLHF. CDR3 nucleotides: TGTGCCAGCAGTGAGCCGGGTGGAAATTCACCCCTCCACTTT.

The CDR3 sequence: CASSIDRDQPQHF. CDR3 sequence (DNA): TGTGCCAGTAGTATCGACAGGGATCAGCCCCAGCATTTT. The rearrangement links TRBV19 to TRBJ1-5; 7 bases map to TRBD1. CDR1 LNHDA and CDR2 SQIVND come from the germline V gene (reference sequence). V gave up 3 bases and J gave up 5 bases; unmatched junction bases: 1. The CDR3 contains 13 residues.

This chain uses TRBV2 with TRBJ2-7; 8 nucleotides match TRBD1. The CDR3 totals 14 residues. Germline lookup yields CDR1 SNHLY and CDR2 FYNNEI. The ends lost 4 bases at V and 1 base at J; junction bases unmatched: 3. CDR3 sequence (DNA): TGTGCCAGCAGTGGAGGACAGGGATCCTACGAGCAGTACTTC. The encoded protein is CASSGGQGSYEQYF. Looking up the rest from reference TRBV2 and TRBJ2-7 gives the full variable domain: EPEVTQTPSHQVTQMGQEVILRCVPISNHLYFYWYRQILGQKVEFLVSFYNNEISEKSEIFDDQFSVERPDGSNFTLKIRSTKLEDSAMYFCASSGGQGSYEQYFGPGTRLTVT.

This clone was counted a few times. The DNA for the CDR3 is TGCGCCAGCAGCCAAGACGGGACTAAATACAATGAGCAGTTCTTC. This sequence encodes CASSQDGTKYNEQFF. The V call is TRBV4-3, the J call TRBJ2-1, with TRBD2 identical over 7 bases. The CDR3 totals 15 residues. J gave up 4 bases and V 0 bases, and 3 bases lay outside the gene matches. Germline CDR1 reads LGHNA; CDR2 reads YSLEER.

This clone occurred a few times. The chain couples TRBV29-1 to TRBJ2-3; possible D gene TRBD1, 6 bases. Germline CDR1 reads SQVTM; CDR2 reads ANQGSEA. This CDR3 is built from 12 residues. Trimming cost V 3 bases and J 8 bases, with 12 bases left between them. The CDR3 DNA follows: TGCAGCGTTGATAACAGGGTCACTACGCAGTATTTT. Encoded protein: CSVDNRVTTQYF.

This clone was detected ten times or more. J is TRBJ2-3 and V is TRBV29-1, with 7 bases aligning to TRBD1. V lost 7 bases, J lost 14 bases, and 9 bases stayed unmatched. The germline V gene encodes CDR1 SQVTM and CDR2 ANQGSEA. The CDR3 has 10 amino acids. DNA of the CDR3: TGCAGCGGCGACGGGACAGAGCCGTATTTT. Translated: CSGDGTEPYF.

This clone turned up a few times. The chain recombines TRBV6-5 with TRBJ2-3, with no clear D. Germline V gene data show CDR1 as MNHEY and CDR2 as SVGAGI. The CDR3 runs to 15 residues. Trimming shortened V by 2 bases and J by 0 bases, and 9 bases separated the two germline ends. DNA of the CDR3: TGTGCCAGCAGTTACGGTCTTACTAGCACAGATACGCAGTATTTT. It codes for CASSYGLTSTDTQYF.